This TCR beta chain appears in the sequencing data of a study of response to subunit inactivated influenza vaccine. Each CDR3 protein is one row after TCRdb ran MiXCR on the RT-PCR reads. The sample lists about 570,000 distinct CDR3 sequences, 11% occurring once. This CDR3 contains 15 residues. Germline V CDR1 and CDR2: LNHDA, SQIVND (reference sequence). The V and J ends lost 9 bases and 5 bases respectively, with 22 bases between them. This clonotype occurred a few times. A further study also used this sample, focusing on T cells expressing NK-cell markers. From that paper: A 5'RACE template switching approach incorporating UMIs was used to make TCR beta cDNA.

The sample here was PBMCs from blood, taken on the day of vaccination. The V gene is TRBV19, the J gene TRBJ2-5; tentatively, D is TRBD2 (6 bases). The TCR originated in a man between 50 and 59 years old who received an inactivated influenza vaccine. In DNA form, the CDR3 reads TGTGCCAGCGCTGATATTCCCGGAGGGTTGGAGACCCAGTACTTC. Translated: CASADIPGGLETQYF.